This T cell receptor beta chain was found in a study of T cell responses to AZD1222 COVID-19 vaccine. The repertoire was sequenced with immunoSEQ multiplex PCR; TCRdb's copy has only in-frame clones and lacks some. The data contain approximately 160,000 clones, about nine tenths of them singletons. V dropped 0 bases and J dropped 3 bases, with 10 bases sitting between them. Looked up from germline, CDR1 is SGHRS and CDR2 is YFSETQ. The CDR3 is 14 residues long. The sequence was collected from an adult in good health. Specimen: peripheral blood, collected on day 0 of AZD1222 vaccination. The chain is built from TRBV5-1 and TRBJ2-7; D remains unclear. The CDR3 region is CASSLEVTLYEQYF. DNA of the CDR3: TGCGCCAGCAGCTTGGAGGTCACGCTCTACGAGCAGTACTTC.